This TCR beta chain came from a study of identifying expanded T cells in peripheral blood. Study-level findings and limits: Across healthy donors, higher total template counts meant significantly greater approximately 2-week count variance. Over around two and four weeks, about 17 and 20 clones changed, versus 1.2 between replicates.

This CDR3 region has 17 residues. V was shortened by 4 bases and J by 6 bases, with 22 bases between the two germline ends. From germline, CDR1 is SGDLS and CDR2 YYNGEE. TCRdb keeps only in-frame clones here, not all; method: immunoSEQ multiplex PCR. The data hold 50,000 to 70,000 clones, with about 87% observed a single time. During the collection period, no donor immune events like infections were recorded. Worth noting for this clone: Its target is not known.

This receptor was identified in a person between 18 and 70 years old in good health. This chain joins TRBV9 and TRBJ2-2; the D gene is possibly TRBD1 (6 bases). The specimen was blood. The CDR3 DNA reads as TGTGCCAGCAGCCGGAAAATCGGACAGTTTAACGCCGGGGAGCTGTTTTTT. The encoded protein is CASSRKIGQFNAGELFF.